A selection of T cell receptor beta chains follows, all from one sample in a study of blood T cell repertoires in COVID-19. Some clones are missing from TCRdb's copy, which holds only in-frame ones; the method was immunoSEQ multiplex PCR. The sample lists roughly 440,000 clones, about 91% occurring once. Sequenced sample: peripheral blood. All receptors come from a woman between 45 and 65 years old with COVID-19, enrolled during active disease. CDR3s include the opening cysteine and the closing phenylalanine or tryptophan. The D gene is left open where the match is weak. Clone size is given for some rows only: seen once, a few or many times, or a class if the clone is expanded.

few	TRBV7-9	TRBJ1-4	TRBD1	TGTGCCAGCAGCCCCCTTGTAGGGACAGTTTATGAAAAACTGTTTTTT	CASSPLVGTVYEKLFF
-	TRBV28	TRBJ2-1	TRBD1	TGTGCCAGCAGTTTATCCAGGGACAGGGCTTACCTCTCCTACAATGAGCAGTTCTTC	CASSLSRDRAYLSYNEQFF
-	TRBV3-1/TRBV3-2	TRBJ1-4	-	TGTGCCAGCAGCCAAGATATGGGCTCTTCGGGAGGAAAACTGTTTTTT	CASSQDMGSSGGKLFF
-	TRBV3-1/TRBV3-2	TRBJ2-1	-	TGTGCCAGCAGCCAAGACCCCTTCAATGAGCAGTTCTTC	CASSQDPFNEQFF
-	TRBV30	TRBJ1-3	TRBD1	TGTGCCTGGGACTCGACAGGGTTCGGAAACACCATATATTTT	CAWDSTGFGNTIYF
once	TRBV10-3	TRBJ1-1	-	TGTGCCATCACCGAGGGGGGGGGCGACGCTTTCTTT	CAITEGGGDAFF
-	TRBV9	TRBJ2-3	-	TGTGCCAGCAGCGTAGATGGAGGGGCCACCACAGATACGCAGTATTTT	CASSVDGGATTDTQYF
-	TRBV10-3	TRBJ1-1	TRBD1	TGTGCCATCAGTGGAATCGACAGGGCCGGCACTGAAGCTTTCTTT	CAISGIDRAGTEAFF
-	TRBV7-9	TRBJ1-2	-	TGTGCCAGCAGCTTGGACAGAGCTGGCTACACCTTC	CASSLDRAGYTF
-	TRBV6-1	TRBJ1-2	TRBD1	TGTGCCAGCAGTGAAGCAGGGACAGGGGGCTATGGCTACACCTTC	CASSEAGTGGYGYTF
-	TRBV11-1	TRBJ2-7	TRBD1	TGTGCCAGCAGCTTTCGACAGGGACAGGGCGAGCAGTACTTC	CASSFRQGQGEQYF
-	TRBV2	TRBJ1-1	-	TGTGCCAGCCCCTCGAACACTGAAGCTTTCTTT	CASPSNTEAFF
-	TRBV6-5	TRBJ2-7	-	TGTGCCAGCGGAGGGGCCGAGCAGTACTTC	CASGGAEQYF
-	TRBV6-5	TRBJ2-1	TRBD2	TGTGCCAGCGGTATAGCGGGGGGCCTCGTAGGTCCGTTCTTC	CASGIAGGLVGPFF
-	TRBV24-1	TRBJ2-1	TRBD1	TGTGCCATTCGATACGGGACAGGGGTTTTTGATGAGCAGTTCTTC	CAIRYGTGVFDEQFF
-	TRBV7-9	TRBJ2-1	TRBD1	TGTGCCAGCAGCTTAGCGGTTGGACAGGGCTCCTACAATGAGCAGTTCTTC	CASSLAVGQGSYNEQFF
-	TRBV6-5	TRBJ2-2	-	TGTGCCAGCAGTTACGGGCGGGACACCGGGGAGCTGTTTTTT	CASSYGRDTGELFF
-	TRBV5-1	TRBJ2-5	TRBD1	TGCGCCAGCAGCTTGGAACAGGGGGTCGGGGAGACCCAGTACTTC	CASSLEQGVGETQYF
-	TRBV19	TRBJ1-2	-	TGTGCCAGTAGTCCTAGGGGGTACTATGGCTACACCTTC	CASSPRGYYGYTF
-	TRBV5-1	TRBJ1-4	-	TGCGCCAGCAGTGTACGGGAAACAAGAAATGAAAAACTGTTTTTT	CASSVRETRNEKLFF
few	TRBV5-1	TRBJ2-7	TRBD1	TGCGCCAGCATGGGGACGTGGACAGGGATGGACGAGCAGTACTTC	CASMGTWTGMDEQYF
-	TRBV28	TRBJ2-5	-	TGTGCCAGCAGTTTAGCCAGTCAAGAGACCCAGTACTTC	CASSLASQETQYF
-	TRBV24-1	TRBJ2-7	-	TGTGCCACCAGTGACCCCGGGTCCGGGGGGCAGTACTTC	CATSDPGSGGQYF
-	TRBV6-1	TRBJ1-2	-	TGTGCCAGCAGTGAACTGGATACAGGGAACTATGGCTACACCTTC	CASSELDTGNYGYTF
once	TRBV20-1	TRBJ1-5	-	TGCAGTGCTAGTGTCCAGGGTTATAGCAATCAGCCCCAGCATTTT	CSASVQGYSNQPQHF
-	TRBV28	TRBJ2-5	TRBD1	TGTGCCAGCAGTTACTACACAGGGGTGAGGGAGACCCAGTACTTC	CASSYYTGVRETQYF
-	TRBV2	TRBJ1-5	-	TGTGCCAGCATAGGACAAGCGAATCAGCCCCAGCATTTT	CASIGQANQPQHF
-	TRBV5-1	TRBJ2-1	-	TGCGCCAGCAGCTTGGACAACTACAATGAGCAGTTCTTC	CASSLDNYNEQFF
few	TRBV5-4	TRBJ2-3	-	TGTGCCAGCAGCCCGGACAGGAGGGCAGATACGCAGTATTTT	CASSPDRRADTQYF
-	TRBV27	TRBJ2-7	-	TGTGCCAGCAGCCCCCGACTCTCCCGCGAGCAGTACTTC	CASSPRLSREQYF
-	TRBV5-5	TRBJ2-1	TRBD2	TGTGCCAGCAGCTTGGCCAAGATAGCGGGCTACAATGAGCAGTTCTTC	CASSLAKIAGYNEQFF
-	TRBV6-5	TRBJ1-1	-	TGTGCCAGCAGTATAACAGGGTGGGCTGAAGCTTTCTTT	CASSITGWAEAFF
few	TRBV19	TRBJ2-1	TRBD2	TGTGCCAGTAGCCGATGGAGAGCGGGGGGTATAAGCAATGAGCAGTTCTTC	CASSRWRAGGISNEQFF
-	TRBV4-1	TRBJ1-6	TRBD1	TGCGCCAGCAGCCCGCAGGGGGGCTATAATTCACCCCTCCACTTT	CASSPQGGYNSPLHF
-	TRBV29-1	TRBJ1-3	-	TGCAGCGTTGTGGGAGAAAACACCATATATTTT	CSVVGENTIYF
-	TRBV7-2	TRBJ2-7	-	TGTGCCAGCAGCTTAGACAGGACCGAGCAGTACTTC	CASSLDRTEQYF
-	TRBV6-6	TRBJ1-1	-	TGTGCCAGCAGTTACCGGACAGAAGCTTTCTTT	CASSYRTEAFF
-	TRBV9	TRBJ1-6	TRBD1	TGTGCCAGCAGCGCCCGACAGGGGACGGATTCACCCCTCCACTTT	CASSARQGTDSPLHF
-	TRBV2	TRBJ2-3	TRBD2	TGTGCCAGCACTTTGAGCGGGGCTTCCGGTACGCAGTATTTT	CASTLSGASGTQYF
-	TRBV20-1	TRBJ1-2	-	TGCAGTGCCCTTACAGGGAATGGCTACACCTTC	CSALTGNGYTF
-	TRBV30	TRBJ2-3	TRBD1	TGTGCCTGGAGCGGGACAGGAGATACGCAGTATTTT	CAWSGTGDTQYF
-	TRBV1	TRBJ1-1	-	TGCACCAGCAGCCAAGGTAATCGGACAGGGAACACTGAAGCTTTCTTT	CTSSQGNRTGNTEAFF
-	TRBV2	TRBJ1-1	-	TGTGCCAGTGGACAACGGATCATGAACACTGAAGCTTTCTTT	CASGQRIMNTEAFF
-	TRBV3-1/TRBV3-2	TRBJ2-6	-	TGTGCCAGCAGCCAACGCGGCATATTCCCCTCTGGGGCCAACGTCCTGACTTTC	CASSQRGIFPSGANVLTF
-	TRBV19	TRBJ2-1	TRBD2	TGTGCCAGTAGTATAGTGACTAGCGGGGGGGTGTATGAGCAGTTCTTC	CASSIVTSGGVYEQFF
once	TRBV7-6	TRBJ2-5	TRBD1	TGTGCCAGCAGCCCAGACAGGGGGCGAAGAACCCAGTACTTC	CASSPDRGRRTQYF
-	TRBV5-1	TRBJ2-7	-	TGCGCCAGCAGCTCCGTCTACGAGCAGTACTTC	CASSSVYEQYF
-	TRBV30	TRBJ1-1	TRBD1	TGTGCCTGGAGTTCGGGACAGCTGAACACTGAAGCTTTCTTT	CAWSSGQLNTEAFF
-	TRBV7-9	TRBJ2-7	-	TGTGCCAGCAGCACTCTATCGGGGGACAGCAAGACCGAGCAGTACTTC	CASSTLSGDSKTEQYF
-	TRBV30	TRBJ1-6	-	TGTGCCTTGAATGTCAGGGGTTCCTATAATTCACCCCTCCACTTT	CALNVRGSYNSPLHF
-	TRBV5-1	TRBJ2-1	TRBD2	TGCGCCAGCAGCGGGCCCCTAGCGGGGGGGCGATCCTACAATGAGCAGTTCTTC	CASSGPLAGGRSYNEQFF
-	TRBV5-4	TRBJ1-5	TRBD1	TGTGCCACACGACAGGGTGGGGGCAATCAGCCCCAGCATTTT	CATRQGGGNQPQHF
-	TRBV4-2	TRBJ2-2	TRBD2	TGTGCCAGCAGCCGAGCGGGACTAGCGGGGGGGCCCGACACCGGGGAGCTGTTTTTT	CASSRAGLAGGPDTGELFF
-	TRBV28	TRBJ1-2	-	TGTGCCAGCAGTTCGGGGGAGTATGGCTACACCTTC	CASSSGEYGYTF
-	TRBV11-2	TRBJ2-1	TRBD2	TGTGCCAGCGCCACTAGCGGGGGGTGGAATGAGCAGTTCTTC	CASATSGGWNEQFF
-	TRBV4-1	TRBJ1-4	-	TGCGCCAGCAGCCAAACAGCAGGAACTAATGAAAAACTGTTTTTT	CASSQTAGTNEKLFF
-	TRBV28	TRBJ1-5	TRBD1	TGTGCCAGCAGTTCCCCACAGGGGGTTCAGCCCCAGCATTTT	CASSSPQGVQPQHF